These 27 T cell receptor beta chains were all obtained from the same sample, sequenced in a study of radiotherapy plus CTLA-4 blockade in lung cancer. The table came from immunoSEQ multiplex PCR; TCRdb's copy has only in-frame clones and leaves some out. Of some 73,000 clones in the sample, 84% were seen once. The material sequenced was peripheral blood, taken from a patient treated with radiotherapy plus ipilimumab. The receptors here all came from a human donor with non-small cell lung cancer who had stable disease on radiotherapy plus ipilimumab.

The chain has TRBV28 and TRBJ2-7; the D gene is possibly TRBD2 (5 bases). Germline V gene lookup returns CDR1 MDHEN and CDR2 SYDVKM. The length of the CDR3 is 16 residues. Deletions cut 3 bases from V and 2 bases from J, with 17 bases between. CDR3 coding DNA: TGTGCCAGCAGTTTTACCCCACCACGGGGAGCCTACGAGCAGTACTTC. Its translation: CASSFTPPRGAYEQYF.

The chain recombines TRBV18 with TRBJ2-5; 9 nucleotides align to TRBD1. The V gene end was trimmed by 2 bases and the J gene end by 11 bases; junction bases not matched to a gene: 9. The germline V gene has CDR1 KGHSH and CDR2 LQKENI. There are 14 residues in the CDR3. The CDR3 loop is CASSPTPTGGAQYF. CDR3 in DNA: TGTGCCAGCTCACCAACCCCGACAGGGGGGGCGCAGTACTTC.

V gene TRBV7-9 combines with J gene TRBJ2-7; 7 nucleotides match TRBD1. The V gene's germline CDR1 is SEHNR and CDR2 FQNEAQ (reference sequence). The CDR3 has 15 amino acids. V lost 2 bases, J lost 11 bases, and 15 bases stayed unmatched. Here the CDR3 DNA reads TGTGCCAGCAGCTTAATTTTGTCGGGACAGCTCCAAAAGTACTTC. Residues: CASSLILSGQLQKYF.

The V gene is TRBV30, the J gene TRBJ1-2, with D unresolved. CDR3 length: 14 residues. Trimming pared 5 bases from V and 2 bases from J, leaving 15 bases between. Germline lookup yields CDR1 GTSNPN and CDR2 SVGIG (reference sequence). DNA of the CDR3: TGTGCCTGGCACCCAGGTCGGGGAAACTATGGCTACACCTTC. Amino acid sequence: CAWHPGRGNYGYTF.

This sequence joins TRBV7-9 and TRBJ2-7; the match to TRBD2 covers 8 bases. This CDR3 spans 16 amino acids. With 5 bases clipped from V and 2 bases from J, the junction kept 11 bases outside the gene matches. CDR1 is SEHNR and CDR2 is FQNEAQ in the germline V gene (reference sequence). The CDR3 DNA reads as TGTGCCAGCAGCCATCCCGGGACTAGAAGTACCTACGAGCAGTACTTC. This gives the protein CASSHPGTRSTYEQYF.

The chain is built from TRBV2 and TRBJ1-2; D not certain. The ends were cut back, 2 bases at V and 2 bases at J, with 6 bases in the middle. CDR3 length equals 13 residues. Germline V gene sequence: CDR1 SNHLY, CDR2 FYNNEI. The CDR3: CASSENRNYGYTF. As DNA, the CDR3 is TGTGCCAGCAGTGAAAACAGAAACTATGGCTACACCTTC.

The chain is built from TRBV7-8 and TRBJ2-7; no definite D call. Germline V gives CDR1 SGHVS, CDR2 FQNEAQ. The V end lost 1 base, the J end lost 4 bases, and 8 bases lay between the germline ends. This CDR3 has 13 amino acids. The CDR3 sequence is CASSLVGNYEQYF. The CDR3 DNA reads TGTGCCAGCAGCTTAGTAGGCAATTACGAGCAGTACTTC.

The chain has TRBV6-5 and TRBJ1-1; TRBD1 matches 8 bases. The V gene's germline CDR1 is MNHEY and CDR2 SVGAGI. V dropped 7 bases and J dropped 11; count of bases not matched to a gene: 6. The CDR3 spans 11 residues. DNA for the CDR3: TGTGCCAGCAACCAGGGGGCTATCGCTTTCTTT. As protein: CASNQGAIAFF.

This sequence joins TRBV5-1 and TRBJ2-1; 7 bases fit TRBD2. The length of the CDR3 is 17 residues. The ends lost 6 bases at V and 4 bases at J; junction bases unmatched: 16. The germline gives CDR1 SGHRS, CDR2 YFSETQ. DNA of the CDR3: TGCGCCAGCATGGGACTACCTTTCACCTCATCATACAATGAGCAGTTCTTC. Residues: CASMGLPFTSSYNEQFF.

This chain joins TRBV29-1 and TRBJ2-1; TRBD2 matches at 14 bases. Germline trimming cut 5 bases from V and 2 bases from J; bases unmatched to any gene: 11. Germline CDR1 SQVTM, CDR2 ANQGSEA. CDR3 length: 18 residues. The CDR3: CSVLSWTSGRTTYNEQFF. The CDR3 coding sequence is TGCAGCGTTCTTTCTTGGACTAGCGGGAGGACCACCTACAATGAGCAGTTCTTC.

The chain employs TRBV5-4 and TRBJ1-3; D unresolved. CDR1 is SGHNT and CDR2 is YYREEE in the germline V gene (reference sequence). The germline V and J ends were trimmed by 0 bases and 3 bases, with 10 bases remaining between them. This CDR3 spans 15 amino acids. The CDR3 DNA is TGTGCCAGCAGCTTGGGCCACGAGCGTGGAAACACCATATATTTT. This encodes CASSLGHERGNTIYF.

The chain is built from TRBV27 and TRBJ2-1; 11 bases are a match to TRBD2. The CDR3 runs 14 residues. Germline CDR1 is MNHEY and CDR2 is SMNVEV (reference sequence). V shed 5 bases, J shed 6 bases, and the junction held 3 bases outside the gene matches. As DNA, the CDR3 is TGTGCCAGCAGTCTTAGCGGGAGGGCCAATGAGCAGTTCTTC. The encoded protein is CASSLSGRANEQFF.

V is TRBV18 and J is TRBJ1-1; no clear D. Trimming took 5 bases from V and 1 from J, leaving 8 bases between them. Germline CDR1 KGHSH, CDR2 LQKENI. The CDR3 has 13 amino acids. Written as DNA, the CDR3 is TGTGCCAGCTCATCGACGGCGAACACTGAAGCTTTCTTT. It is translated as CASSSTANTEAFF.

The chain combines TRBV19 with TRBJ1-2; D call uncertain. Trimming cost V 1 base and J 0 bases, with 6 bases left between them. Germline V lookup: CDR1 LNHDA, CDR2 SQIVND (reference sequence). CDR3 size: 14 residues. The CDR3 region is CASSIGNSNYGYTF. In nucleotides, the CDR3 is TGTGCCAGTAGTATAGGAAACTCTAACTATGGCTACACCTTC.

This chain joins TRBV5-1 and TRBJ2-5, with D perhaps matching TRBD1 or TRBD2 (6 bases each). Trimming cost V 0 bases and J 4 bases, with 16 bases left between them. The germline gives CDR1 SGHRS, CDR2 YFSETQ. This CDR3 contains 16 residues. CDR3 nucleotide sequence: TGCGCCAGCAGCTTGGGCGGACAGTCCGGGGGAGAGACCCAGTACTTC. This codes for CASSLGGQSGGETQYF.

The chain employs TRBV6-6 and TRBJ2-1; 8 positions match TRBD2. Unmatched junction bases numbered 5, after V lost 7 bases and J lost 0 bases. Germline V gene sequence: CDR1 MNHNY, CDR2 SVGAGI (reference sequence). The CDR3 runs 15 residues. The CDR3, as DNA: TGTGCCAGCACCGAGCGGGGGAGCTCCTACAATGAGCAGTTCTTC. Its translation: CASTERGSSYNEQFF.

This sequence joins TRBV18 and TRBJ1-6; D is perhaps TRBD1 (5 bases). V dropped 3 bases and J dropped 7 bases, with 13 bases sitting between them. CDR1 is KGHSH and CDR2 is LQKENI in the germline V gene. There are 15 residues in the CDR3. CDR3 loop: CASSPGGTANSPLHF. As DNA, the CDR3 is TGTGCCAGCTCACCGGGGGGGACCGCAAATTCACCCCTCCACTTT.

This chain uses TRBV6-6 with TRBJ2-5, with 11 bases lining up with TRBD2. Germline values: CDR1 MNHNY, CDR2 SVGAGI (reference sequence). The CDR3 is 16 residues long. The trim removed 2 bases at V and 3 bases at J, leaving 5 bases unmatched. The CDR3 here is CASSYTSGGLKETQYF. The CDR3, as DNA: TGTGCCAGCAGTTACACTAGCGGGGGTTTGAAAGAGACCCAGTACTTC.

This clone showed up just once. The chain couples TRBV29-1 to TRBJ1-2, with 9 bases matching TRBD1. This CDR3 has 16 amino acids. V lost 4 bases, J lost 6 bases, and 15 bases stayed unmatched. Germline CDR1 SQVTM, CDR2 ANQGSEA. CDR3 bases: TGCAGCGTTGCGGGAGACAGGGGGATAAGTAAGGATGGCTACACCTTC. Its protein is CSVAGDRGISKDGYTF.

V is TRBV29-1 and J is TRBJ1-1, with D possibly matching TRBD1 (5 bases). The V end lost 0 bases, the J end lost 6 bases, and 11 bases lay between the germline ends. The CDR3 extends over 13 amino acids. Per germline, CDR1 SQVTM and CDR2 ANQGSEA. CDR3 nucleotide sequence: TGCAGCGTTGAAGATGGGCCGGGGGCTGAAGCTTTCTTT. It encodes CSVEDGPGAEAFF.

The chain joins TRBV5-6 to TRBJ2-1; 8 bases line up with TRBD2. J gave up 8 bases and V 4 bases, and 5 bases lay outside the gene matches. In germline, CDR1 is SGHDT, CDR2 YYEEEE. The CDR3 consists of 13 residues. CDR3 amino acids: CASSKRELYEQFF. CDR3 coding DNA: TGTGCCAGCAGCAAGCGGGAGCTTTATGAGCAGTTCTTC.

This clone showed up just a few times. The rearrangement joins TRBV7-9 to TRBJ1-4; D is undetermined. Between the trimmed V and J ends, which lost 1 base and 5 bases, there was a span of 11 bases. CDR1 is SEHNR and CDR2 is FQNEAQ in the germline V gene (reference sequence). The CDR3 totals 15 residues. The CDR3 DNA reads as TGTGCCAGCAGCTTAGAGGGAGGAGCAAATGAAAAACTGTTTTTT. This sequence encodes CASSLEGGANEKLFF. The variable domain in full, with the rest retrieved from reference TRBV7-9 and TRBJ1-4, is DTGVSQNPRHKITKRGQNVTFRCDPISEHNRLYWYRQTLGQGPEFLTYFQNEAQLEKSRLLSDRFSAERPKGSFSTLEIQRTEQGDSAMYLCASSLEGGANEKLFFGSGTQLSVL.

The rearrangement links TRBV6-1 to TRBJ1-4, with a possible D match to TRBD1 (5 bases). The V and J ends lost 3 bases and 5 bases respectively, with 16 bases between them. The CDR3 sequence is 16 residues long. Germline CDR1 is MNHNS and CDR2 is SASEGT. The CDR3 DNA sequence: TGTGCCAGCAGTGACGAGCCGGGACGGGGGAATGAAAAACTGTTTTTT. It translates to CASSDEPGRGNEKLFF.

This chain connects TRBV6-5 to TRBJ1-2; possibly TRBD1 for D (6 bases). The CDR3 loop spans 15 amino acids. V lost 4 bases to trimming and J lost 4 bases, with 16 bases between them. In germline, CDR1 is MNHEY, CDR2 SVGAGI. The CDR3: CASSSALGGGYGYTF. In DNA, the CDR3 is TGTGCCAGCAGTTCCGCCCTAGGGGGGGGCTATGGCTACACCTTC.

V usage is TRBV19 and J usage is TRBJ1-6; possible D gene TRBD1, 5 bases. This CDR3 contains 19 residues. Germline lookup yields CDR1 LNHDA and CDR2 SQIVND (reference sequence). The CDR3 loop reads CATSDPRGPGSSYNSPLHF. The CDR3 bases are TGTGCGACCTCGGATCCTAGGGGCCCTGGGAGCTCCTATAATTCACCCCTCCACTTT.

J is TRBJ1-1 and V is TRBV29-1, with 9 bases aligning to TRBD1. The CDR3 runs to 15 residues. Trimming cost V 4 bases and J 4 bases; bases outside gene matches: 10. Germline V lookup: CDR1 SQVTM, CDR2 ANQGSEA. CDR3 protein: CSVGRRTGALTEAFF. CDR3 nucleotides: TGCAGCGTTGGAAGACGGACAGGGGCGCTCACTGAAGCTTTCTTT. The full variable domain, completed using reference TRBV29-1 and TRBJ1-1, is SAVISQKPSRDICQRGTSLTIQCQVDSQVTMMFWYRQQPGQSLTLIATANQGSEATYESGFVIDKFPISRPNLTFSTLTVSNMSPEDSSIYLCSVGRRTGALTEAFFGQGTRLTVV.

This clone was counted a single time. This chain uses TRBV5-1 with TRBJ2-7; TRBD2 matches 7 bases. CDR3 length: 15 amino acids. CDR1 is SGHRS, CDR2 YFSETQ, per germline. J was trimmed by 3 bases and V by 3 bases; bases with no gene match: 9. The CDR3 region is CASSWDPSGFYEQYF. The CDR3 nucleotides are TGCGCCAGCAGCTGGGACCCTAGCGGATTCTACGAGCAGTACTTC.